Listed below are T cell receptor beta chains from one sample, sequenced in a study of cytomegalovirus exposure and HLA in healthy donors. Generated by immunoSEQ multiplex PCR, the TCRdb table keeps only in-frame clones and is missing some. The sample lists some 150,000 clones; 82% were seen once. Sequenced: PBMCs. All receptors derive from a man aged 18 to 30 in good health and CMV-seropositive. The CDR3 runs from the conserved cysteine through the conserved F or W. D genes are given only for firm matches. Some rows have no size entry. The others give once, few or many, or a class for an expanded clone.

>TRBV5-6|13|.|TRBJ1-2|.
CASSLQGLWGYTF
TGTGCCAGCAGCCTACAGGGATTGTGGGGCTACACCTTC
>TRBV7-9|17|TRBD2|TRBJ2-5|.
CASSSPRREGRVETQYF
TGTGCCAGCAGCTCCCCAAGGCGGGAGGGCCGGGTGGAGACCCAGTACTTC
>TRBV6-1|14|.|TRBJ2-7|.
CASSEATGIYEQYF
TGTGCCAGCAGTGAAGCAACAGGGATTTACGAGCAGTACTTC
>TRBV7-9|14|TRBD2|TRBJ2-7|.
CASSSLAESYEQYF
TGTGCCAGCAGCTCCCTAGCGGAGTCCTACGAGCAGTACTTC
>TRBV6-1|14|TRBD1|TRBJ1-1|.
CASSLHRGNTEAFF
TGTGCCAGCAGTCTCCACAGGGGGAACACTGAAGCTTTCTTT
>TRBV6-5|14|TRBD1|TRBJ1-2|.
CASKLTGEGYGYTF
TGTGCCAGCAAACTAACAGGGGAAGGCTATGGCTACACCTTC
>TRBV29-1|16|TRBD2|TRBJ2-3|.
CSVEGGLAVRTDTQYF
TGCAGCGTTGAAGGGGGACTAGCGGTACGCACAGATACGCAGTATTTT
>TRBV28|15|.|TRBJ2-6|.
CASSSPVSGANVLTF
TGTGCCAGCAGTTCCCCGGTTTCTGGGGCCAACGTCCTGACTTTC
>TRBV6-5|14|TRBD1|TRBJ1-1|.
CASRKTGGNTEAFF
TGTGCCAGCAGAAAGACAGGGGGGAACACTGAAGCTTTCTTT
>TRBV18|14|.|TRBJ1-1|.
CASSRQGRDTEAFF
TGTGCCAGCTCACGGCAGGGTAGGGACACTGAAGCTTTCTTT
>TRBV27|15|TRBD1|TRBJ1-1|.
CASSTRTGGITEAFF
TGTGCCAGCAGTACAAGGACAGGGGGAATCACTGAAGCTTTCTTT
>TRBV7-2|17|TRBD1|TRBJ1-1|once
CASSQRTGGYLNTEAFF
TGTGCCAGCAGCCAGAGGACAGGGGGTTATTTGAACACTGAAGCTTTCTTT
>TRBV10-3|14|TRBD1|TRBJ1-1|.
CAISEPGTDTEAFF
TGTGCCATCAGTGAGCCCGGGACAGACACTGAAGCTTTCTTT
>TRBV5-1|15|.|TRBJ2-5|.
CASSLSGASQETQYF
TGCGCCAGCAGCCTTAGCGGAGCGTCCCAAGAGACCCAGTACTTC
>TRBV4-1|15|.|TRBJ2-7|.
CASSQGAGRSYEQYF
TGCGCCAGCAGCCAAGGTGCGGGGAGATCCTACGAGCAGTACTTC
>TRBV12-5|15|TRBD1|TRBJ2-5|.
CASGPGTALQETQYF
TGTGCTAGTGGTCCCGGGACAGCCCTACAAGAGACCCAGTACTTC
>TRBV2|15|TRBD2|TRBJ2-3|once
CASSPPGGSSDTQYF
TGTGCCAGCAGCCCTCCCGGCGGGAGTAGTGATACGCAGTATTTT
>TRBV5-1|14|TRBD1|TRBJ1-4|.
CASSLQGTNEKLFF
TGCGCCAGCAGCTTACAGGGGACTAATGAAAAACTGTTTTTT
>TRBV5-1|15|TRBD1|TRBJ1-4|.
CASSGQGALGEKLFF
TGCGCCAGCAGCGGACAGGGGGCGCTTGGTGAAAAACTGTTTTTT
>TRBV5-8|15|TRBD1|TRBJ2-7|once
CASSWGQGASYEQYF
TGTGCCAGCAGCTGGGGACAGGGGGCTTCCTACGAGCAGTACTTC
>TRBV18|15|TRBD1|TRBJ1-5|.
CASSKGEGTGTSQHF
TGTGCCAGCTCCAAAGGCGAAGGGACAGGGACTTCCCAGCATTTT
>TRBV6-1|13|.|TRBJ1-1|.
CASGRQVNTEAFF
TGTGCCAGCGGGAGACAGGTGAACACTGAAGCTTTCTTT
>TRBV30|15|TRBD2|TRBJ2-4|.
CAWTRETSGWDIQYF
TGTGCCTGGACGCGAGAGACTAGCGGTTGGGACATTCAGTACTTC
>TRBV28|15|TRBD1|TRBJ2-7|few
CASTGTGAPTGEQYF
TGTGCCAGCACCGGGACAGGGGCTCCCACGGGCGAGCAGTACTTC
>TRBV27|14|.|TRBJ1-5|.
CASSRSRGNQPQHF
TGTGCCAGCAGTCGGTCCCGGGGAAATCAGCCCCAGCATTTT
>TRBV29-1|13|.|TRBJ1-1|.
CSVLVGGNTEAFF
TGCAGCGTTTTAGTCGGAGGGAACACTGAAGCTTTCTTT
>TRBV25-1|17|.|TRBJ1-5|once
CASKGGLHCTSNQPQHF
TGTGCCAGCAAGGGAGGACTCCACTGTACCAGCAATCAGCCCCAGCATTTT
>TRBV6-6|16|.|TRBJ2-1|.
CASRPSRRSSYNEQFF
TGTGCCAGCAGACCCTCTAGGCGGAGCTCCTACAATGAGCAGTTCTTC
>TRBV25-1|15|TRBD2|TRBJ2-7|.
CASSDPSGISYEQYF
TGTGCCAGCAGTGACCCTAGCGGGATTAGCTACGAGCAGTACTTC
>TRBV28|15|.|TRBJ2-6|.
CASSPRRAGANVLTF
TGTGCCAGCAGTCCCAGGAGGGCTGGGGCCAACGTCCTGACTTTC
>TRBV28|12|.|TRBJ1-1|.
CASSFSPAEAFF
TGTGCCAGCAGTTTCTCCCCCGCTGAAGCTTTCTTT
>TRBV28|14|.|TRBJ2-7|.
CASSDQGIFYEQYF
TGTGCCAGCTCCGACCAGGGGATCTTCTACGAGCAGTACTTC
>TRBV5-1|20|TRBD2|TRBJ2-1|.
CASSLVGGLAGPTPYNEQFF
TGCGCCAGCAGCTTGGTAGGCGGGCTAGCGGGACCGACCCCCTACAATGAGCAGTTCTTC
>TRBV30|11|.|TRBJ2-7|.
CAWTRENEQYF
TGTGCCTGGACAAGGGAGAACGAGCAGTACTTC
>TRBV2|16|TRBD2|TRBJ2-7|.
CASSEPSGSGSYEQYF
TGTGCCAGCAGTGAACCTAGCGGGAGTGGTAGCTACGAGCAGTACTTC
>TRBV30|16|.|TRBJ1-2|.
CAWRKTTSRDTYGYTF
TGTGCCTGGAGGAAAACAACCTCCCGGGACACCTATGGCTACACCTTC
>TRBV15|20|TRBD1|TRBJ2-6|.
CATSREGKMAGGSGANVLTF
TGTGCCACCAGCAGAGAGGGGAAGATGGCAGGGGGCTCGGGGGCCAACGTCCTGACTTTC
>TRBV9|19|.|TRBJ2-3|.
CASSVTSSLRTLSTDTQYF
TGTGCCAGCAGCGTAACCTCTAGCCTCCGGACGCTTAGCACAGATACGCAGTATTTT
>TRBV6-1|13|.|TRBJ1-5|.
CASSEWGDQPQHF
TGTGCCAGCAGTGAATGGGGGGATCAGCCCCAGCATTTT
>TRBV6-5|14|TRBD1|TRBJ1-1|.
CASNSRGLITEAFF
TGTGCCAGCAATTCTAGGGGGCTGATCACTGAAGCTTTCTTT
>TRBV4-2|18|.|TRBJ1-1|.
CASSQGALQGYMNTEAFF
TGTGCCAGCAGCCAAGGGGCCCTGCAGGGCTACATGAACACTGAAGCTTTCTTT
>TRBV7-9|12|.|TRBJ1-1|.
CASSPWDLGAFF
TGTGCCAGCAGCCCCTGGGACTTAGGGGCTTTCTTT
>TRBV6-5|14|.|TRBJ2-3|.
CASSYGSITDTQYF
TGTGCCAGCAGTTACGGCAGTATCACAGATACGCAGTATTTT
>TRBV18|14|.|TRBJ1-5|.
CASSPGNSNQPQHF
TGTGCCAGCTCACCGGGCAATAGCAATCAGCCCCAGCATTTT
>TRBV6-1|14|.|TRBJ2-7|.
CASSDASVTYEQYF
TGTGCCAGCAGTGACGCCTCGGTTACCTACGAGCAGTACTTC